The entry that follows covers one TCR beta chain sequence. The antigen is not known. These data belong to a study of early stage breast cancer tumors. The wider study: Samples were sequenced at 9 to 10-fold average coverage. Points from the study as a whole: Tumor and normal breast were distinguished via blood comparison in about 90% of the 16 patients. Bulk DNA sequencing of unsorted cells missed chain pairing and markers. Most shared enriched TCRB sequences were commonly generated ones.

V was shortened by 0 bases and J by 4 bases, with 9 bases between the two germline ends. The germline V gene encodes CDR1 GTSNPN and CDR2 SVGIG (reference sequence). The CDR3 is 13 amino acids. Data came from immunoSEQ multiplex PCR; TCRdb stores just in-frame clones and leaves some out. The repertoire holds nearly 70,000 clones, with 65% to 85% as singletons. The receptor was derived from a person aged 40-50 years with breast cancer. Material for sequencing was blood. The chain joins TRBV30 to TRBJ2-5; D unclear. The CDR3 region has the DNA TGTGCCTGGAGTGTACAAGGGTTAGAGACCCAGTACTTC. It codes for CAWSVQGLETQYF.